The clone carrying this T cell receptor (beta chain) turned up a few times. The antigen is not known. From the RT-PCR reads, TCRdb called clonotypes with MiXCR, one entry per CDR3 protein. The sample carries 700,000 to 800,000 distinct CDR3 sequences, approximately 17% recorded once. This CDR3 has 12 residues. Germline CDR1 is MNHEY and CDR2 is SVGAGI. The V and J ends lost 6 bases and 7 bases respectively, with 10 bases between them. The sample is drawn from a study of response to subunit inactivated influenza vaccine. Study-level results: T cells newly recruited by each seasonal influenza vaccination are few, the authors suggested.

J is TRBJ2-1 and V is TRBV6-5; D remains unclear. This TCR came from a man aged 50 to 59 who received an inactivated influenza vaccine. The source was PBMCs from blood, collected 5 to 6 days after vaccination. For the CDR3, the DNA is TGTGCCAGCAGCGATGTGGGGAATGAGCAGTTCTTC. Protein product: CASSDVGNEQFF.